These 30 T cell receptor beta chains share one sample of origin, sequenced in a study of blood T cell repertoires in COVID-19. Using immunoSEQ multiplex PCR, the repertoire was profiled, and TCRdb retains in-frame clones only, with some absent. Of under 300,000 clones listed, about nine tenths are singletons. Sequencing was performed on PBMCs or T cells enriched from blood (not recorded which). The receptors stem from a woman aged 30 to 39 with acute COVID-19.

CDR3 nucleotide sequence: TGTGCCAGCAGCCGTACAGGGGGAGAGACCCAGTACTTC. Translating gives CASSRTGGETQYF. This chain connects TRBV7-2 to TRBJ2-5, with 8 bases matching TRBD1. V was pared by 5 bases and J by 4 bases, with 3 bases of the junction left unmatched. The CDR3 has 13 amino acids. Germline loops: CDR1 SGHTA, CDR2 FQGNSA.

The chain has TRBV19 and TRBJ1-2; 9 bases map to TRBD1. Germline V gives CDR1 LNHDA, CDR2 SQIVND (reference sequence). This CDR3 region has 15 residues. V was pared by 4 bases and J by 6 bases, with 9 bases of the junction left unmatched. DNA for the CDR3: TGTGCCAGTAGTACAGCCGGGACAGGGAGCCATGGCTACACCTTC. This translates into CASSTAGTGSHGYTF.

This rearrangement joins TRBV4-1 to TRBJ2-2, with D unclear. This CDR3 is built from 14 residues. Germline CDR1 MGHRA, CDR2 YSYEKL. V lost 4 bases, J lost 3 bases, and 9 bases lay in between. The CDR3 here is CASSPVQDTGELFF. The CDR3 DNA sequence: TGCGCCAGCAGCCCGGTGCAGGACACCGGGGAGCTGTTTTTT.

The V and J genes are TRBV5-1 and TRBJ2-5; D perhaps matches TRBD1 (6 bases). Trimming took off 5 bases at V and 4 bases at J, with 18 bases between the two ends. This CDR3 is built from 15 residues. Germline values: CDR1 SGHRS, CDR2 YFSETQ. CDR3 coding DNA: TGCGCCAGCAGGCCAAATACAGGGTTTAGAGAGACCCAGTACTTC. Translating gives CASRPNTGFRETQYF.

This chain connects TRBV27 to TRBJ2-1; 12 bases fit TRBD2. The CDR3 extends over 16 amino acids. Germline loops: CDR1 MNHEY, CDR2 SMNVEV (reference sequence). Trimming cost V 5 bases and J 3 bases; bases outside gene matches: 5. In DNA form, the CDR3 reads TGTGCCAGCAGTCTGGCTAGCGGGAGGGTCTACAATGAGCAGTTCTTC. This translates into CASSLASGRVYNEQFF.

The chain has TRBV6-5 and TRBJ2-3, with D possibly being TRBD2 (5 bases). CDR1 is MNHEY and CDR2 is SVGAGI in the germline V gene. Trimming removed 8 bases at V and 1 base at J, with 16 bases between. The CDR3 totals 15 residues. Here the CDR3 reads CASVPTGIGTDTQYF. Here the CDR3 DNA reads TGTGCCAGCGTCCCGACGGGGATTGGCACAGATACGCAGTATTTT.

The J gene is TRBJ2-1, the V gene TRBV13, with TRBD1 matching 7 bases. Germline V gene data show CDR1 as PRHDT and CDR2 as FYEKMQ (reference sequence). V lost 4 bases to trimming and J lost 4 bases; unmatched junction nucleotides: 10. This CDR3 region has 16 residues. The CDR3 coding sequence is TGTGCCAGCAGCTCAGAAGCAGGGGGACCTTACAATGAGCAGTTCTTC. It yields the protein CASSSEAGGPYNEQFF.

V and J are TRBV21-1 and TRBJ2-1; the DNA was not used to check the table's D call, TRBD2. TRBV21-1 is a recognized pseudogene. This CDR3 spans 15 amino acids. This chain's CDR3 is CASSKGCSGDNEQFF. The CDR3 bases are TGTGCCAGCAGCAAAGGATGTAGCGGGGACAATGAGCAGTTCTTC.

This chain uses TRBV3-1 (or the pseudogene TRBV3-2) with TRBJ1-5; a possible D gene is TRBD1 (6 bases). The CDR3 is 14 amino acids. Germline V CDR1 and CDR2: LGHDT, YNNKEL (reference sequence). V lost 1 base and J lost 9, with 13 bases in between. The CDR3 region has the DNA TGTGCCAGCAGCCAAGGTCGGGGACAATCGCCCCAGCATTTT. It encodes CASSQGRGQSPQHF.

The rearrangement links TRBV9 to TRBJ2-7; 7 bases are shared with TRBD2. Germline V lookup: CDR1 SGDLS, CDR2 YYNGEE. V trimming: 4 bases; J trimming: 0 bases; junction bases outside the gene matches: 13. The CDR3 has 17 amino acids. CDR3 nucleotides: TGTGCCAGCAGCCCCCAGGCCGGGGGGTTTTTCTCCTACGAGCAGTACTTC. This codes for CASSPQAGGFFSYEQYF.

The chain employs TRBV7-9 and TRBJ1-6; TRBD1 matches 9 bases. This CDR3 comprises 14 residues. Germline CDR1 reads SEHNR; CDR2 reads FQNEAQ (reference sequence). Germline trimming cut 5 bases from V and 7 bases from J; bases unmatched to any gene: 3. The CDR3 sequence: CASSPTGGNSPLHF. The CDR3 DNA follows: TGTGCCAGCAGCCCAACAGGGGGCAATTCACCCCTCCACTTT.

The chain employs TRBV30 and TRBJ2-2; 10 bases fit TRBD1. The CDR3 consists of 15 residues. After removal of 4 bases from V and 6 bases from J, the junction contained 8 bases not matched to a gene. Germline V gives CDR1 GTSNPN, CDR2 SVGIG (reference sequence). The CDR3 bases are TGTGCCTGGAACGGACAGGGGGGTTATGCCGGGGAGCTGTTTTTT. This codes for CAWNGQGGYAGELFF. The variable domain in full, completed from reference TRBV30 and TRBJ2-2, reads SQTIHQWPATLVQPVGSPLSLECTVEGTSNPNLYWYRQAAGRGLQLLFYSVGIGQISSEVPQNLSASRPQDRQFILSSKKLLLSDSGFYLCAWNGQGGYAGELFFGEGSRLTVL.

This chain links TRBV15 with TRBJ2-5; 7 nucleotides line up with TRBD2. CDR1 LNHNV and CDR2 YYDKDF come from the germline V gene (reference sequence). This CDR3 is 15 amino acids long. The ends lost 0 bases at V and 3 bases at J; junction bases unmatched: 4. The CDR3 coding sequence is TGTGCCACCAGCAGAGATATGGGAGGGGAAGAGACCCAGTACTTC. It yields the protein CATSRDMGGEETQYF.

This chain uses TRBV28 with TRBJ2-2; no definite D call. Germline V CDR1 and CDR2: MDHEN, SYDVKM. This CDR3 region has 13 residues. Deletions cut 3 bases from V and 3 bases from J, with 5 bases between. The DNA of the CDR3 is TGTGCCAGCAGTTTCGGAGACACCGGGGAGCTGTTTTTT. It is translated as CASSFGDTGELFF. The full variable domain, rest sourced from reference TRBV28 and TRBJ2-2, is DVKVTQSSRYLVKRTGEKVFLECVQDMDHENMFWYRQDPGLGLRLIYFSYDVKMKEKGDIPEGYSVSREKKERFSLILESASTNQTSMYLCASSFGDTGELFFGEGSRLTVL.

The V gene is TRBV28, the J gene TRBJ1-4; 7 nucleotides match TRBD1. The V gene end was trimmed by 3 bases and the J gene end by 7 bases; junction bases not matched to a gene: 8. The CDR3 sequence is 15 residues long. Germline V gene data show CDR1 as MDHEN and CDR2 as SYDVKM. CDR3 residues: CASSLETGIIEKLFF. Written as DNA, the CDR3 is TGTGCCAGCAGTTTGGAGACAGGGATTATTGAAAAACTGTTTTTT.

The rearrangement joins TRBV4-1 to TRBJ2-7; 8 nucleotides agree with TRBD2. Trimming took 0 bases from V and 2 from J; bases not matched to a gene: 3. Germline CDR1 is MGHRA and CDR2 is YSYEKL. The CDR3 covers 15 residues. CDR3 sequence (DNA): TGCGCCAGCAGCCAAGATTCGGGGGGGGCCTACGAGCAGTACTTC. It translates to CASSQDSGGAYEQYF.

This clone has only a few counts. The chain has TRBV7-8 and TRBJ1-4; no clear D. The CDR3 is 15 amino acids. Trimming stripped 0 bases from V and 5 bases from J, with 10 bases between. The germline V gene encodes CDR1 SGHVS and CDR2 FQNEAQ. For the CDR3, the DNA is TGTGCCAGCAGCTTAGCGAGGCAGAGAAATGAAAAACTGTTTTTT. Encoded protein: CASSLARQRNEKLFF. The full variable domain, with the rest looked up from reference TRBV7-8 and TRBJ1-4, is GAGVSQSPRYKVAKRGQDVALRCDPISGHVSLFWYQQALGQGPEFLTYFQNEAQLDKSGLPSDRFFAERPEGSVSTLKIQRTQQEDSAVYLCASSLARQRNEKLFFGSGTQLSVL.

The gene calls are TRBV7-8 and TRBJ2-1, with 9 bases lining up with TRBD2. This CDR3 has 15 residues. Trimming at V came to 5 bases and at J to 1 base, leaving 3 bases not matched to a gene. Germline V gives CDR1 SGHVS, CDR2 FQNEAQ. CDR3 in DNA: TGTGCCAGCAGCAAGGGACTAGCTTCCTACAATGAGCAGTTCTTC. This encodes CASSKGLASYNEQFF.

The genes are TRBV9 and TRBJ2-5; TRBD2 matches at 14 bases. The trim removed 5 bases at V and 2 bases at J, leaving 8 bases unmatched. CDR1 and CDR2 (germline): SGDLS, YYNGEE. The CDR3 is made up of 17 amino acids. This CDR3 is CASSTGTSGGQQETQYF. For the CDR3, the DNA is TGTGCCAGCAGTACCGGGACTAGCGGGGGACAACAAGAGACCCAGTACTTC.

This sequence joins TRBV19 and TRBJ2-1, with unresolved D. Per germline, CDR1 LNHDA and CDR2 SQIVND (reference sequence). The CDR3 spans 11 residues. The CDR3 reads CVTHLGNEQFF. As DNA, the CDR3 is TGTGTCACCCACCTAGGTAATGAGCAGTTCTTC.

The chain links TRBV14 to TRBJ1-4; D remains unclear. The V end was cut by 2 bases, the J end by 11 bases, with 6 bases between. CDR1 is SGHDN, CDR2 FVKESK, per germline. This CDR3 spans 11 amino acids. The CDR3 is CASSQRGKLFF. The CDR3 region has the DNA TGTGCCAGCAGCCAACGAGGGAAACTGTTTTTT.

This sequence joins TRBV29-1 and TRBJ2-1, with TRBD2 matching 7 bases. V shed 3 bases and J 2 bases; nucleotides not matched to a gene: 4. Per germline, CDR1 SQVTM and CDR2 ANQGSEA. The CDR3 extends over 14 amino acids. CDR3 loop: CSVEEGRAYNEQFF. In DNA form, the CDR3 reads TGCAGCGTTGAGGAGGGGAGGGCCTACAATGAGCAGTTCTTC.

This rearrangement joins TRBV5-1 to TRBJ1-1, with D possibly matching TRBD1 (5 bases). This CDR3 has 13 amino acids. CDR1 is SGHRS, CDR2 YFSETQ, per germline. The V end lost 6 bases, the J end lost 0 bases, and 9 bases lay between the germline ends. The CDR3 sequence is CASIGGVNTEAFF. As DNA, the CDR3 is TGCGCCAGCATTGGAGGGGTGAACACTGAAGCTTTCTTT. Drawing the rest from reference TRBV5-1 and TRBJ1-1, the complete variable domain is KAGVTQTPRYLIKTRGQQVTLSCSPISGHRSVSWYQQTPGQGLQFLFEYFSETQRNKGNFPGRFSGRQFSNSRSEMNVSTLELGDSALYLCASIGGVNTEAFFGQGTRLTVV.

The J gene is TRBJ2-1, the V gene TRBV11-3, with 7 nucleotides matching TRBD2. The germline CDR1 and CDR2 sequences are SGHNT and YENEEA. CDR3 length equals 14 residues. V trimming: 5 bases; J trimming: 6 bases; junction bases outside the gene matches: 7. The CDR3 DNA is TGTGCCAGCAGCAACGGCCTAGCGGTCAATGAGCAGTTCTTC. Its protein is CASSNGLAVNEQFF. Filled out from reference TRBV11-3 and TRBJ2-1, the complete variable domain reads EAGVVQSPRYKIIEKKQPVAFWCNPISGHNTLYWYLQNLGQGPELLIRYENEEAVDDSQLPKDRFSAERLKGVDSTLKIQPAELGDSAVYLCASSNGLAVNEQFFGPGTRLTVL.

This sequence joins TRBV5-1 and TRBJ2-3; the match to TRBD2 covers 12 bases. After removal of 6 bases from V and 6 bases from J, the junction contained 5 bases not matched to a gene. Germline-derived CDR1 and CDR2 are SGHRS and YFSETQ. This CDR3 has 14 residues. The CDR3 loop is CASTGLAGRDTQYF. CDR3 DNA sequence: TGCGCCAGCACCGGACTAGCGGGACGGGATACGCAGTATTTT.

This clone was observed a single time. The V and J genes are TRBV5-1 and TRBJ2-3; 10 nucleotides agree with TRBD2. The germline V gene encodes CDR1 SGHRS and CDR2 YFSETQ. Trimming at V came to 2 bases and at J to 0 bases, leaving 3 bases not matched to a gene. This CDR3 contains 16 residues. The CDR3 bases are TGCGCCAGCAGCTTAAGACTAGCGGGTAGCACAGATACGCAGTATTTT. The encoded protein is CASSLRLAGSTDTQYF.

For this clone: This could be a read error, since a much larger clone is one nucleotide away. CDR3 protein: CATSLWAGRGGPTDTQYF. CDR3 nucleotides: TGTGCCACCAGCTTATGGGCGGGGCGGGGGGGCCCCACAGATACGCAGTATTTT. V gene TRBV7-8 combines with J gene TRBJ2-3, with TRBD2 matching 9 bases. CDR1 SGHVS and CDR2 FQNEAQ come from the germline V gene. CDR3 length: 18 amino acids.

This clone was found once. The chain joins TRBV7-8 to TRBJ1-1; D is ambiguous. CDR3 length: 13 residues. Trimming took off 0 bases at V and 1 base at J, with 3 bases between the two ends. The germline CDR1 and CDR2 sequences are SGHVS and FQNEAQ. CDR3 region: CASSLARNTEAFF. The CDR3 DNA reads TGTGCCAGCAGCTTAGCCCGGAACACTGAAGCTTTCTTT.

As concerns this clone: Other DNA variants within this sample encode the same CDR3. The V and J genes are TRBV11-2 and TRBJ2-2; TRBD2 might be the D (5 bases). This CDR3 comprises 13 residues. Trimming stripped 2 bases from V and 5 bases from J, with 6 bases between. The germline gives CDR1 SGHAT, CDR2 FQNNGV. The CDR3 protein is CASSLSGTGELFF. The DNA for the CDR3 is TGTGCCAGCAGCTTATCGGGAACCGGGGAGCTGTTTTTT. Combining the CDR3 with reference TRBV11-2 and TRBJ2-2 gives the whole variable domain EAGVAQSPRYKIIEKRQSVAFWCNPISGHATLYWYQQILGQGPKLLIQFQNNGVVDDSQLPKDRFSAERLKGVDSTLKIQPAKLEDSAVYLCASSLSGTGELFFGEGSRLTVL.

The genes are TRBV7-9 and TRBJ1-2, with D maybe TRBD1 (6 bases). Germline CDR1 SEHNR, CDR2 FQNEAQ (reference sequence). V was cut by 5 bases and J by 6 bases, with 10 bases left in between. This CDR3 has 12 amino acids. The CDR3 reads CASSQGYHGYTF. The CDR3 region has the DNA TGTGCCAGCAGCCAGGGGTATCATGGCTACACCTTC. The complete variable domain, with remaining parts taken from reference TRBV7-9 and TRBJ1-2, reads DTGVSQNPRHKITKRGQNVTFRCDPISEHNRLYWYRQTLGQGPEFLTYFQNEAQLEKSRLLSDRFSAERPKGSFSTLEIQRTEQGDSAMYLCASSQGYHGYTFGSGTRLTVV.